What follows are 32 T cell receptor beta chains derived from one specimen sequenced in a study of human T cells and chemical hapten exposure. MiXCR, run by TCRdb on the RACE reads, gives a single entry per CDR3 protein. Of 300,000 to 400,000 distinct CDR3 sequences listed, 4.5% to 6% are singletons. As for time point: pre-sensitization, week 0. The treatment: therapeutic diphenylcyclopropenone sensitization with weekly scalp DPC. The specimen comprised whole blood, sampled in connection with sensitization to the hapten diphenylcyclopropenone (DPC). These receptors came from a woman in her 50s with alopecia areata. Some clones in this sample may be carry-over from other donors' samples.

There are many counts of this clonotype. The CDR3 loop reads CASSSRLNEQYF. The CDR3 DNA reads TGTGCCAGCAGCTCTCGTCTGAACGAGCAGTACTTC. The chain links TRBV28 to TRBJ2-7; the D is unclear. V dropped 6 bases and J dropped 5 bases, with 11 bases sitting between them. The CDR3 sequence is 12 residues long. Germline values: CDR1 MDHEN, CDR2 SYDVKM. The full variable domain, in which reference TRBV28 and TRBJ2-7 provide the parts outside the CDR3, is DVKVTQSSRYLVKRTGEKVFLECVQDMDHENMFWYRQDPGLGLRLIYFSYDVKMKEKGDIPEGYSVSREKKERFSLILESASTNQTSMYLCASSSRLNEQYFGPGTRLTVT.

This clonotype was found many times. The CDR3 loop is CASSSGPQNIQYF. As DNA, the CDR3 is TGTGCCAGCAGTTCCGGGCCCCAAAACATTCAGTACTTC. V usage is TRBV27 and J usage is TRBJ2-4; D is ambiguous. This CDR3 is 13 amino acids long. Trimming took 4 bases from V and 5 from J, leaving 9 bases between them. Germline-derived CDR1 and CDR2 are MNHEY and SMNVEV (reference sequence).

At least ten counts were recorded for this clonotype. The rearrangement uses TRBV2 and TRBJ2-3; D could derive from TRBD1 or TRBD2 (6 bases each). The germline gives CDR1 SNHLY, CDR2 FYNNEI. Between the trimmed V and J ends, which lost 10 bases and 6 bases, there was a span of 11 bases. CDR3 size: 11 residues. The CDR3 loop reads CATRGEDTQYF. The CDR3 coding sequence is TGTGCCACTAGGGGGGAGGATACGCAGTATTTT.

The J gene is TRBJ1-1, the V gene TRBV27; D is uncertain. The V end was cut by 5 bases, the J end by 4 bases, with 14 bases between. Germline CDR1 reads MNHEY; CDR2 reads SMNVEV (reference sequence). The length of the CDR3 is 14 residues. CDR3 amino acids: CASSPNFRSTEAFF. The CDR3 DNA reads as TGTGCCAGCAGTCCAAACTTCAGGAGCACTGAAGCTTTCTTT.

This clonotype was observed at least ten times. V usage is TRBV4-1 and J usage is TRBJ2-7, with 7 bases lining up with TRBD1. Losses at the gene ends were 1 base for V and 1 base for J; bases not matched to a gene: 4. Per the germline V gene, CDR1 is MGHRA and CDR2 is YSYEKL. The CDR3 runs to 15 residues. CDR3 sequence (DNA): TGCGCCAGCAGCCAAGCCCAGGGGGTTTCCTACGAGCAGTACTTC. It encodes CASSQAQGVSYEQYF.

This clonotype was seen repeatedly, ten times or more. This rearrangement joins TRBV27 to TRBJ2-3; 7 nucleotides match TRBD2. CDR3 size: 19 residues. The germline V gene has CDR1 MNHEY and CDR2 SMNVEV (reference sequence). V lost 4 bases and J lost 4; bases outside the gene matches: 20. The CDR3 region has the DNA TGTGCCAGCAGTTCCCCCCGAGGAGCTAGCGGCCCCAAGTCAGATACGCAGTATTTT. Encoded protein: CASSSPRGASGPKSDTQYF.

This clonotype has just a few counts. At one end, the junction sequence differs from germline, possibly due to a read error. This rearrangement joins TRBV28 to TRBJ1-1; D unclear. Germline lookup yields CDR1 MDHEN and CDR2 SYDVKM. This CDR3 is 13 amino acids long. The CDR3 DNA is TGTGCCAGCAGTTTATGGGGGAACCCTGAAGCTTTCTTT. Protein sequence: CASSLWGNPEAFF.

This clonotype occurred many times. The chain has TRBV28 and TRBJ1-4, with D unresolved. Germline V gives CDR1 MDHEN, CDR2 SYDVKM. The CDR3 extends over 14 amino acids. V lost 4 bases to trimming and J lost 10 bases, with 16 bases between them. The CDR3 spells CASSYPGGKGKLFF. DNA for the CDR3: TGTGCCAGCAGTTATCCAGGCGGAAAAGGAAAACTGTTTTTT.

This clonotype was recorded many times. This sequence joins TRBV20-1 and TRBJ2-3; the match to TRBD1 covers 11 bases. V dropped 0 bases and J dropped 6; count of bases not matched to a gene: 8. CDR1 and CDR2 (germline): DFQATT, SNEGSKA (reference sequence). This CDR3 has 16 amino acids. DNA of the CDR3: TGCAGTGCTAGAGAAATCGGACAGGGGGCCTTGGATACGCAGTATTTT. It is translated as CSAREIGQGALDTQYF.

The sample holds many counts of this clonotype. The J gene is TRBJ2-7, the V gene TRBV24-1, with D possibly TRBD1 on 6 matching bases. V was clipped by 2 bases and J by 2 bases, with 18 bases between them. Per germline, CDR1 KGHDR and CDR2 SFDVKD. The CDR3 length is 17 residues. This CDR3 is CATSDWDISWGPYEQYF. As DNA, the CDR3 is TGTGCCACCAGTGATTGGGACATCTCTTGGGGCCCCTACGAGCAGTACTTC.

The gene calls are TRBV4-1 and TRBJ1-1; tentative D call: TRBD1 (6 bases). Trimming shortened V by 0 bases and J by 7 bases, and 18 bases separated the two germline ends. Germline-derived CDR1 and CDR2 are MGHRA and YSYEKL. CDR3 length: 16 residues. CDR3 in DNA: TGCGCCAGCAGCCAAGAGAGCCTGGCCAGGGGACATGAAGCTTTCTTT. Protein: CASSQESLARGHEAFF.

The chain employs TRBV9 and TRBJ2-7; D is ambiguous. This CDR3 is 14 amino acids long. Germline V gene data show CDR1 as SGDLS and CDR2 as YYNGEE. Between the trimmed V and J ends, which lost 4 bases and 0 bases, there was a span of 11 bases. CDR3 amino acids: CASSPAQASYEQYF. DNA of the CDR3: TGTGCCAGCAGCCCAGCCCAGGCCTCCTACGAGCAGTACTTC.

The gene calls are TRBV5-1 and TRBJ1-1, with D possibly matching TRBD1 (5 bases). With 7 bases removed from V and 7 bases from J, the gap between germline ends came to 20 bases. The CDR3 length is 14 residues. Germline V gives CDR1 SGHRS, CDR2 YFSETQ. The CDR3 sequence: CASLGAPGRSEAFF. The DNA for the CDR3 is TGCGCCAGCCTTGGGGCCCCCGGGAGGAGTGAAGCTTTCTTT. The full variable domain, with the rest looked up from reference TRBV5-1 and TRBJ1-1, is KAGVTQTPRYLIKTRGQQVTLSCSPISGHRSVSWYQQTPGQGLQFLFEYFSETQRNKGNFPGRFSGRQFSNSRSEMNVSTLELGDSALYLCASLGAPGRSEAFFGQGTRLTVV.

The chain joins TRBV4-1 to TRBJ1-1; D is possibly TRBD1 (5 bases). CDR1 and CDR2 (germline): MGHRA, YSYEKL. Between the trimmed V and J ends, which lost 4 bases and 8 bases, there was a span of 26 bases. The CDR3 runs 17 residues. Here the CDR3 DNA reads TGCGCCAGCAGCCTTCACTCCAGGGCCAGCAACTACCCCGAAGCTTTCTTT. It encodes CASSLHSRASNYPEAFF.

Ten or more counts support this clonotype. This rearrangement joins TRBV6-1 to TRBJ2-1; D ambiguous. This CDR3 comprises 12 residues. Trimming left V 3 bases short and J 9 bases short, with 9 bases between. Germline loops: CDR1 MNHNS, CDR2 SASEGT. Here the CDR3 DNA reads TGTGCCAGCAGTGACGGACCTGGTGAGCAGTTCTTC. The encoded protein is CASSDGPGEQFF.

This clonotype came up many times. The rearrangement uses TRBV2 and TRBJ1-1, with D perhaps TRBD1 (6 bases). The CDR3 sequence is 14 residues long. Trimming took off 4 bases at V and 5 bases at J, with 14 bases between the two ends. Germline CDR1 SNHLY, CDR2 FYNNEI. The CDR3 sequence is CASSGWDMVTEAFF. The CDR3, as DNA: TGTGCCAGCAGTGGTTGGGACATGGTGACTGAAGCTTTCTTT.

This clonotype appeared many times. The V gene is TRBV5-8, the J gene TRBJ2-5; D gene unclear. The CDR3 runs to 12 residues. Trimming shortened V by 4 bases and J by 5 bases, and 9 bases separated the two germline ends. Germline lookup yields CDR1 SGHTS and CDR2 YDEGEE. The CDR3 nucleotides read TGTGCCAGCAGCCCCCAGCAGGAGACCCAGTACTTC. It specifies CASSPQQETQYF.

This clonotype was counted only a few times. The chain employs TRBV6-2 or TRBV6-3 and TRBJ2-1; 10 nucleotides agree with TRBD2. This CDR3 spans 15 amino acids. Trimming took 2 bases from V and 2 from J; bases not matched to a gene: 0. The germline gives CDR1 MNHEY, CDR2 SVGEGT. CDR3: CASSYSGRAYNEQFF. In DNA, the CDR3 is TGTGCCAGCAGTTACAGCGGGAGGGCCTACAATGAGCAGTTCTTC.

Details on this clonotype: A much larger clone is a single base away; this may be a read error. The genes are TRBV9 and TRBJ2-3, with D unresolved. CDR1 and CDR2 (germline): SGDLS, YYNGEE. Trimming left V 4 bases short and J 5 bases short, with 17 bases between. The CDR3 loop spans 15 amino acids. DNA of the CDR3: TGTGCCAGCAGCTACGGTCCAGCACAAATAGATACGCAGTATTTT. Protein: CASSYGPAQIDTQYF. The variable domain in full, with the rest retrieved from reference TRBV9 and TRBJ2-3, is DSGVTQTPKHLITATGQRVTLRCSPRSGDLSVYWYQQSLDQGLQFLIQYYNGEERAKGNILERFSAQQFPDLHSELNLSSLELGDSALYFCASSYGPAQIDTQYFGPGTRLTVL.

In this sample, this clonotype turned up many times. The J gene is TRBJ2-7, the V gene TRBV28, with 7 bases aligning to TRBD1. This CDR3 is 14 amino acids long. The ends lost 6 bases at V and 3 bases at J; junction bases unmatched: 8. Germline CDR1 and CDR2: MDHEN and SYDVKM. The CDR3 sequence: CASSSDRARYEQYF. CDR3 sequence (DNA): TGTGCCAGCAGCTCCGACAGGGCCCGCTACGAGCAGTACTTC.

For this clonotype: A read error is possible here, since a much larger clone lies one base away. The genes are TRBV11-2 and TRBJ2-7; tentative D call: TRBD1 (7 bases). The CDR3 loop spans 15 amino acids. The V end was cut by 5 bases, the J end by 4 bases, with 18 bases between. Germline V gene data show CDR1 as SGHAT and CDR2 as FQNNGV. The CDR3 region is CASSPVQGRRYEQYF. DNA of the CDR3: TGTGCCAGCAGCCCCGTACAGGGGAGGAGGTACGAGCAGTACTTC.

This clonotype was seen many times. This chain uses TRBV7-9 with TRBJ2-7; 12 nucleotides agree with TRBD2. After removal of 5 bases from V and 3 bases from J, the junction contained 8 bases not matched to a gene. Germline values: CDR1 SEHNR, CDR2 FQNEAQ (reference sequence). CDR3 length equals 16 residues. In DNA, the CDR3 is TGTGCCAGCAGCCTACATATGACTAGCGGGGGCTACGAGCAGTACTTC. Translating gives CASSLHMTSGGYEQYF.

This clonotype has just a few counts. This rearrangement joins TRBV20-1 to TRBJ1-5; D remains ambiguous. In germline, CDR1 is DFQATT, CDR2 SNEGSKA (reference sequence). V lost 3 bases, J lost 4 bases, and 10 bases lay in between. This CDR3 has 13 amino acids. The CDR3 spells CSARDQVNQPQHF. In DNA, the CDR3 is TGCAGTGCTAGGGACCAGGTTAATCAGCCCCAGCATTTT.

This clonotype was counted ten times or more. The V gene is TRBV18, the J gene TRBJ1-1; D not resolved. This CDR3 has 15 amino acids. Germline loops: CDR1 KGHSH, CDR2 LQKENI. With 4 bases removed from V and 6 bases from J, the gap between germline ends came to 18 bases. The CDR3 coding sequence is TGTGCCAGCTCACTCGTAGGACCTTTAGACCCTGAAGCTTTCTTT. Residues: CASSLVGPLDPEAFF.

In this sample, this clonotype turned up many times. The chain employs TRBV28 and TRBJ2-1, with D tentatively TRBD1 (6 bases). This CDR3 spans 15 amino acids. V was cut by 4 bases and J by 7 bases, with 17 bases left in between. Germline values: CDR1 MDHEN, CDR2 SYDVKM. This CDR3 reads CASSSPGHELNEQFF. CDR3 DNA sequence: TGTGCCAGCAGTTCCCCGGGACATGAGTTAAATGAGCAGTTCTTC. Together with reference TRBV28 and TRBJ2-1, the CDR3 gives the full variable domain: DVKVTQSSRYLVKRTGEKVFLECVQDMDHENMFWYRQDPGLGLRLIYFSYDVKMKEKGDIPEGYSVSREKKERFSLILESASTNQTSMYLCASSSPGHELNEQFFGPGTRLTVL.

The gene calls are TRBV5-1 and TRBJ2-7; the match to TRBD1 covers 7 bases. Germline V gives CDR1 SGHRS, CDR2 YFSETQ. The CDR3 spans 15 residues. V shed 3 bases, J shed 2 bases, and the junction held 8 bases outside the gene matches. The CDR3 reads CASSYGRQGPYEQYF. The CDR3 DNA is TGCGCCAGCAGCTACGGGCGACAGGGCCCCTACGAGCAGTACTTC.

The V and J genes are TRBV6-5 and TRBJ2-5, with a tentative D call TRBD2 (5 bases). There are 15 residues in the CDR3. V shed 5 bases and J shed 1 base, with 14 bases lying between them. Germline CDR1 is MNHEY and CDR2 is SVGAGI. CDR3 coding DNA: TGTGCCAGCAGTCCAAAGCGGTGGGGCCAAGAGACCCAGTACTTC. Its translation is CASSPKRWGQETQYF.

At least ten counts were recorded for this clonotype. The V gene is TRBV7-2, the J gene TRBJ1-3; 9 positions match TRBD1. V lost 5 bases and J lost 8; bases outside the gene matches: 7. The CDR3 spans 14 residues. Germline lookup yields CDR1 SGHTA and CDR2 FQGNSA. CDR3 region: CASSIQGAGDTIYF. In DNA form, the CDR3 reads TGTGCCAGCAGCATACAGGGGGCCGGGGACACCATATATTTT.

This chain joins TRBV4-2 and TRBJ1-2; D not certain. The CDR3 extends over 16 amino acids. The germline V and J ends were trimmed by 0 bases and 0 bases, with 11 bases remaining between them. CDR1 and CDR2 from the germline V gene are LGHNA and YNFKEQ. The CDR3 reads CASSQERKSPNYGYTF. Written as DNA, the CDR3 is TGTGCCAGCAGCCAAGAAAGGAAATCACCTAACTATGGCTACACCTTC.

This clonotype was detected a few times. The chain combines TRBV2 with TRBJ1-5; weak D call: TRBD1 (5 bases). The CDR3 sequence is 11 residues long. The germline V gene has CDR1 SNHLY and CDR2 FYNNEI. Between the trimmed V and J ends, which lost 8 bases and 10 bases, there was a span of 12 bases. In DNA form, the CDR3 reads TGTGCCAGCGGGACGGATCCCCCCCAGCATTTT. It translates to CASGTDPPQHF.

The J gene is TRBJ2-4, the V gene TRBV6-1; no reliable D call. The CDR3 extends over 12 amino acids. Trimming took 7 bases from V and 8 from J, leaving 12 bases between them. Germline V gene data show CDR1 as MNHNS and CDR2 as SASEGT. The CDR3 spells CASKGLSDIQYF. DNA for the CDR3: TGTGCCAGCAAAGGCCTGAGTGACATTCAGTACTTC.

This clonotype was seen ten or more times. The chain uses TRBV10-2 and TRBJ2-1; D is uncertain. V was cut by 0 bases and J by 3 bases, with 9 bases left in between. The CDR3 extends over 15 amino acids. CDR1 WSHSY and CDR2 SAAADI come from the germline V gene. The CDR3: CASSESAPGYNEQFF. The CDR3 bases are TGCGCCAGCAGTGAGTCCGCACCTGGCTACAATGAGCAGTTCTTC.